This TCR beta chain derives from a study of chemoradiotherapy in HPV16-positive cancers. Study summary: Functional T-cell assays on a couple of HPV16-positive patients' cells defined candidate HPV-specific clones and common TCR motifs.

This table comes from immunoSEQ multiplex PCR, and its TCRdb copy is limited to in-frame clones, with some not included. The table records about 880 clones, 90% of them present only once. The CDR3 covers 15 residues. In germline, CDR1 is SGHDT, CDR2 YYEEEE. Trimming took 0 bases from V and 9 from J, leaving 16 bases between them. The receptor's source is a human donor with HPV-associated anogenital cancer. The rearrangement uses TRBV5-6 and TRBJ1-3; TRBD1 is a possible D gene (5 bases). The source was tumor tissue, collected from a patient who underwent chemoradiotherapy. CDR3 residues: CASSLGTLEGGTIYF. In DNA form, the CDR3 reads TGTGCCAGCAGCTTGGGGACACTTGAGGGTGGCACCATATATTTT.